The 27 T cell receptor beta chains listed next were all sequenced from one sample in a study of Graves' ophthalmopathy and Graves' hyperthyroidism. Beta-chain TCR CDR3 regions were amplified from RNA transcripts. An initial RT-PCR round employing HTBI primers preceded a second-round multiplex PCR. Each CDR3 protein is one row after TCRdb ran MiXCR on the multiplex PCR reads. Of 500,000 to 800,000 distinct CDR3 sequences listed, roughly 41% are singletons. The sequenced material came from peripheral blood. The receptors were gathered from an adult man with Graves' ophthalmopathy.

The chain couples TRBV15 to TRBJ1-1; D not certain. CDR3 length equals 15 residues. The germline gives CDR1 LNHNV, CDR2 YYDKDF (reference sequence). Trimming pared 3 bases from V and 1 base from J, leaving 12 bases between. The CDR3: CATSSLTARNTEAFF. The DNA of the CDR3 is TGTGCCACCAGCAGCCTGACCGCTCGGAACACTGAAGCTTTCTTT.

This chain uses TRBV20-1 with TRBJ1-1, with D uncertain. V was shortened by 6 bases and J by 0 bases, with 20 bases between the two germline ends. Germline V gene sequence: CDR1 DFQATT, CDR2 SNEGSKA (reference sequence). The CDR3 extends over 16 amino acids. The CDR3 reads CSASSPDGVMNTEAFF. The CDR3 nucleotides are TGCAGTGCCAGCAGCCCGGACGGAGTGATGAACACTGAAGCTTTCTTT.

This clonotype was counted a single time. This may be a read error: a much more frequent sequence differs by one nucleotide. The chain has TRBV12-3 or TRBV12-4 and TRBJ2-7; maybe TRBD1 (6 bases). The V end lost 2 bases, the J end lost 5 bases, and 10 bases lay between the germline ends. The length of the CDR3 is 13 residues. The CDR3 sequence: CASSLRTVDEQYF. In DNA form, the CDR3 reads TGTGCCAGCAGTTTAAGGACAGTCGACGAGCAGTACTTC.

The chain links TRBV29-1 to TRBJ2-5; the D gene could be TRBD1 or TRBD2 (5 bases each). The CDR3 has 12 amino acids. Germline CDR1 reads SQVTM; CDR2 reads ANQGSEA. The CDR3 protein is CTGSGQQETQYF. The CDR3 coding sequence is TGCACCGGTTCGGGGCAGCAAGAGACCCAGTACTTC. The whole variable domain, filled in from reference TRBV29-1 and TRBJ2-5, reads SAVISQKPSRDICQRGTSLTIQCQVDSQVTMMFWYRQQPGQSLTLIATANQGSEATYESGFVIDKFPISRPNLTFSTLTVSNMSPEDSSIYLCTGSGQQETQYFGPGTRLLVL.

As DNA, the CDR3 is TGTGCCAGCAGCGTAGGAGCGGAATCCACAGATACGCAGTATTTT. Encoded protein: CASSVGAESTDTQYF. The chain recombines TRBV7-2 with TRBJ2-3, with D possibly being TRBD2 (5 bases). V dropped 5 bases and J dropped 2 bases, with 14 bases sitting between them. The CDR3 loop spans 15 amino acids. CDR1 is SGHTA and CDR2 is FQGNSA in the germline V gene.

Note on this clonotype: Just one base apart from a much larger clone, this may be a read error. J is TRBJ1-6 and V is TRBV10-3; no firm D call. Looked up from germline, CDR1 is ENHRY and CDR2 is SYGVKD. The V end lost 10 bases, the J end lost 5 bases, and 9 bases lay between the germline ends. This CDR3 has 12 residues. The CDR3 sequence is CASRSNNSPLHF. The CDR3 coding sequence is TGTGCCAGCAGGTCGAATAATTCACCCCTCCACTTT.

At least ten counts were recorded for this clonotype. The CDR3 DNA reads as TGCGCCAGCAGCCAGACAGGGAATAATTCACCCCTCCACTTT. This sequence encodes CASSQTGNNSPLHF. The chain recombines TRBV4-1 with TRBJ1-6; 7 nucleotides align to TRBD1. Germline values: CDR1 MGHRA, CDR2 YSYEKL. V shed 3 bases, J shed 5 bases, and the junction held 1 base outside the gene matches. CDR3 size: 14 residues.

This clonotype was picked up one time. V is TRBV10-3 and J is TRBJ1-5; D perhaps matches TRBD1 (6 bases). The V and J ends lost 10 bases and 4 bases respectively, with 17 bases between them. Germline V gene sequence: CDR1 ENHRY, CDR2 SYGVKD. This CDR3 region has 14 residues. The CDR3 nucleotides read TGTGCCACCATGGGGGGGCGCACTAATCAGCCCCAGCATTTT. Its protein is CATMGGRTNQPQHF.

The chain joins TRBV2 to TRBJ2-7; the D is unclear. The CDR3 sequence is 16 residues long. Germline CDR1 and CDR2: SNHLY and FYNNEI. With 6 bases removed from V and 2 bases from J, the gap between germline ends came to 20 bases. As DNA, the CDR3 is TGTGCCAGCAGCGAACGCGCGTATTTGAGCACCTACGAGCAGTACTTC. It yields the protein CASSERAYLSTYEQYF.

The chain recombines TRBV25-1 with TRBJ1-3; D is undetermined. Deletions cut 2 bases from V and 4 bases from J, with 12 bases between. The CDR3 is 15 residues long. CDR1 and CDR2 from the germline V gene are MGHDK and SYGVNS. This CDR3 reads CASSEGGTVGNTIYF. CDR3 nucleotide sequence: TGTGCCAGCAGTGAAGGTGGTACTGTGGGAAACACCATATATTTT.

This sequence joins TRBV12-3 or TRBV12-4 and TRBJ2-2, with D tentatively TRBD2 (6 bases). Trimming took off 5 bases at V and 2 bases at J, with 15 bases between the two ends. CDR3 length: 16 amino acids. CDR3 in DNA: TGTGCCAGCAGTCGCCTCGGGAGTCTAAACACCGGGGAGCTGTTTTTT. This gives the protein CASSRLGSLNTGELFF.

A single count supports this clonotype. V gene TRBV19 combines with J gene TRBJ1-1; a weak D match, TRBD1 (6 bases). Germline CDR1 is LNHDA and CDR2 is SQIVND (reference sequence). V was cut by 4 bases and J by 4 bases, with 16 bases left in between. The CDR3 spans 15 residues. CDR3 coding DNA: TGTGCCAGTAGTACCAATAACAGGGTGACCACTGAAGCTTTCTTT. Encoded protein: CASSTNNRVTTEAFF.

The rearrangement links TRBV13 to TRBJ1-1; 9 bases are shared with TRBD1. Germline V CDR1 and CDR2: PRHDT, FYEKMQ (reference sequence). V dropped 1 base and J dropped 5; count of bases not matched to a gene: 5. The CDR3 runs 15 residues. CDR3 DNA: TGTGCCAGCAGCTTAGTGGGACAGGGATCTACTGAAGCTTTCTTT. Protein sequence: CASSLVGQGSTEAFF.

The DNA for the CDR3 is TGTGCCAGCAGCTTATTCTCCGGGACAGGGGATCTTCAGCCCCAGCATTTT. It specifies CASSLFSGTGDLQPQHF. The chain carries TRBV7-2 and TRBJ1-5; TRBD1 matches 10 bases. The CDR3 loop spans 17 amino acids. The ends lost 2 bases at V and 6 bases at J; junction bases unmatched: 10. Germline assignment: CDR1 SGHTA and CDR2 FQGNSA.

This rearrangement joins TRBV20-1 to TRBJ2-7, with D perhaps TRBD1 (6 bases). Trimming removed 4 bases from V and 2 bases from J, with 9 bases in between. Looked up from germline, CDR1 is DFQATT and CDR2 is SNEGSKA (reference sequence). The CDR3 sequence is 12 residues long. CDR3 amino acids: CSATGHTYEQYF. The CDR3 nucleotides are TGCAGTGCTACGGGACACACCTACGAGCAGTACTTC.

CDR3: CASSLEGLNRSGNTIYF. In DNA form, the CDR3 reads TGTGCCAGCTCACTCGAGGGTCTTAACCGCTCTGGAAACACCATATATTTT. The chain employs TRBV7-9 and TRBJ1-3; D is undetermined. This CDR3 region has 17 residues. Germline assignment: CDR1 SEHNR and CDR2 FQNEAQ (reference sequence). Trimming shortened V by 8 bases and J by 0 bases, and 20 bases separated the two germline ends.

This clonotype was picked up many times. The chain joins TRBV19 to TRBJ1-5; 10 bases are a match to TRBD1. The CDR3 spans 15 residues. CDR1 is LNHDA, CDR2 SQIVND, per germline (reference sequence). Germline trimming cut 6 bases from V and 8 bases from J; bases unmatched to any gene: 10. CDR3 sequence: CASRMPSGTGEPQHF. CDR3 bases: TGTGCCAGTAGGATGCCATCCGGGACAGGGGAGCCCCAGCATTTT.

This clonotype has only one observation. The chain carries TRBV27 and TRBJ1-1; 9 nucleotides match TRBD1. V shed 5 bases, J shed 10 bases, and the junction held 8 bases outside the gene matches. Germline lookup yields CDR1 MNHEY and CDR2 SMNVEV (reference sequence). This CDR3 region has 13 residues. CDR3 nucleotide sequence: TGTGCCAGCAGTGGTAGGACAGGGGTTACAGCTTTCTTT. Protein sequence: CASSGRTGVTAFF.

The chain employs TRBV2 and TRBJ2-5; TRBD1 agrees at 8 bases. The CDR3 covers 14 residues. CDR1 and CDR2 from the germline V gene are SNHLY and FYNNEI. Trimming cost V 6 bases and J 9 bases; bases outside gene matches: 12. This CDR3 is CASSSTGDNQPQYF. Written as DNA, the CDR3 is TGTGCCAGCAGCTCGACAGGGGACAATCAGCCCCAGTACTTC.

This clonotype was seen ten or more times. The chain uses TRBV7-8 and TRBJ2-6; 10 nucleotides agree with TRBD1. Germline CDR1 is SGHVS and CDR2 is FQNEAQ. The CDR3 contains 16 residues. The V and J ends lost 9 bases and 0 bases, in that order; junction bases with no gene match: 5. The CDR3 loop is CARETGGHSGANVLTF. Here the CDR3 DNA reads TGTGCCAGGGAGACAGGGGGCCACTCTGGGGCCAACGTCCTGACTTTC.

The chain combines TRBV12-5 with TRBJ2-3; D is undetermined. CDR3 length: 11 amino acids. Germline V gives CDR1 LGHNT, CDR2 FRNRAP. This CDR3 reads CATAELTTQYF. CDR3 nucleotide sequence: TGTGCCACCGCCGAGCTGACTACGCAGTATTTT.

This clonotype was seen at least ten times. CDR3 loop: CASSQVDRPYEQYF. The CDR3, as DNA: TGTGCCAGCAGCCAAGTGGACAGGCCCTACGAGCAGTACTTC. This chain uses TRBV4-2 with TRBJ2-7; 7 positions agree with TRBD1. The CDR3 spans 14 residues. Per germline, CDR1 LGHNA and CDR2 YNFKEQ. The V gene end was trimmed by 1 base and the J gene end by 2 bases; junction bases not matched to a gene: 2.

The rearrangement uses TRBV10-3 and TRBJ1-5; TRBD1 aligns across 9 bases. Germline CDR1 and CDR2: ENHRY and SYGVKD. V lost 4 bases and J lost 7; bases outside the gene matches: 5. The CDR3 has 14 amino acids. This chain's CDR3 is CAISGDRDDQPQHF. The CDR3 DNA sequence: TGTGCCATCAGTGGGGACAGGGATGACCAGCCCCAGCATTTT.

The chain uses TRBV7-9 and TRBJ1-1; 11 bases match TRBD1. CDR1 and CDR2 (germline): SEHNR, FQNEAQ (reference sequence). This CDR3 is 16 amino acids long. Trimming cost V 6 bases and J 5 bases; bases outside gene matches: 11. CDR3 in amino acids: CASRTWTGGVGTEAFF. DNA for the CDR3: TGTGCCAGCAGAACCTGGACAGGGGGCGTTGGGACTGAAGCTTTCTTT.

This clonotype was counted many times. CDR3 sequence: CATSGSVGGTYGYTF. CDR3 in DNA: TGTGCCACCAGTGGTTCCGTCGGAGGGACCTATGGCTACACCTTC. The chain has TRBV24-1 and TRBJ1-2, with TRBD1 as a possible D gene (5 bases). V dropped 5 bases and J dropped 4 bases, with 16 bases sitting between them. Germline CDR1 KGHDR, CDR2 SFDVKD. This CDR3 contains 15 residues.

This clonotype was detected ten times or more. The chain is built from TRBV7-6 and TRBJ2-7, with 8 nucleotides matching TRBD1. The CDR3 extends over 15 amino acids. Germline trimming cut 1 base from V and 2 bases from J; bases unmatched to any gene: 4. Per germline, CDR1 SGHVS and CDR2 FNYEAQ. The CDR3 here is CASSLDQGATYEQYF. DNA of the CDR3: TGTGCCAGCAGCTTAGACCAGGGGGCAACCTACGAGCAGTACTTC.

A word on this clonotype: In this CDR3 the conserved last residue, phenylalanine or tryptophan, is missing, so a read error is likely. This chain connects TRBV7-2 to TRBJ1-2, with TRBD1 matching 7 bases. The CDR3 extends over 14 amino acids. The germline gives CDR1 SGHTA, CDR2 FQGNSA. V shed 5 bases and J 6 bases; nucleotides not matched to a gene: 9. CDR3 amino acids: CASSINRGGHGYTS. The CDR3, as DNA: TGTGCCAGCAGCATAAACAGGGGTGGCCATGGCTACACCTCC.